The 18 T cell receptor beta chains given below trace back to one sample, sequenced in a study of T-cell reconstitution after alpha-beta-depleted transplantation in children. The study, taken as a whole, reports: When one year had passed after transplant, most T-cell counts and diversity came from newly produced T cells.

The TCRbeta library was prepared with unique molecular identifiers. TCRdb used MiXCR to reprocess the PCR reads, holding one entry per CDR3 protein. The data show 250,000 to 300,000 distinct CDR3 sequences, 6% to 10% seen once. These receptors are not linked to any known antigen. The sample in question was peripheral blood, obtained 360 days after TCRalphabeta/CD19-depleted stem cell transplant. Every receptor here comes from a female patient younger than 10 who had a stem cell transplant for Fanconi anemia, so the T cells may come from the graft donor.

The gene calls are TRBV7-9 and TRBJ1-6; 10 bases agree with TRBD1. V gave up 6 bases and J gave up 9 bases; unmatched junction bases: 11. This CDR3 comprises 16 residues. The V gene's germline CDR1 is SEHNR and CDR2 FQNEAQ (reference sequence). The chain's CDR3 is CASRPSIGTGASPLHF. CDR3 bases: TGTGCCAGCAGGCCGTCAATTGGGACAGGGGCTTCACCCCTCCACTTT. Together with reference TRBV7-9 and TRBJ1-6, the CDR3 gives the full variable domain: DTGVSQNPRHKITKRGQNVTFRCDPISEHNRLYWYRQTLGQGPEFLTYFQNEAQLEKSRLLSDRFSAERPKGSFSTLEIQRTEQGDSAMYLCASRPSIGTGASPLHFGNGTRLTVT.

This clonotype was picked up one time. The chain carries TRBV4-2 and TRBJ1-1; a possible D gene is TRBD1 (6 bases). The CDR3 covers 15 residues. The V end lost 4 bases, the J end lost 1 base, and 13 bases lay between the germline ends. Per germline, CDR1 LGHNA and CDR2 YNFKEQ. The CDR3 region has the DNA TGTGCCAGCAGCCCTACGGACAGATCGAACACTGAAGCTTTCTTT. Translating it yields CASSPTDRSNTEAFF.

The chain combines TRBV4-3 with TRBJ1-3, with TRBD1 matching 9 bases. With 3 bases clipped from V and 2 bases from J, the junction kept 5 bases outside the gene matches. Germline lookup yields CDR1 LGHNA and CDR2 YSLEER. The CDR3 consists of 16 residues. CDR3 residues: CASSHKTGGAGNTIYF. CDR3 DNA: TGCGCCAGCAGCCATAAGACAGGGGGAGCTGGAAACACCATATATTTT.

This clonotype has ten or more counts. The chain carries TRBV29-1 and TRBJ2-1, with 8 bases matching TRBD2. The germline CDR1 and CDR2 sequences are SQVTM and ANQGSEA. The J segment lost 3 bases and the V segment lost 0 bases, leaving 13 bases of the junction unmatched. The CDR3 covers 18 residues. In DNA form, the CDR3 reads TGCAGCGTTGAAGAGGTCCTAGCGGGCACACTCTACTACAATGAGCAGTTCTTC. This encodes CSVEEVLAGTLYYNEQFF.

This clonotype was observed a handful of times. The rearrangement uses TRBV7-6 and TRBJ2-2; D remains unclear. The germline V and J ends were trimmed by 3 bases and 4 bases, with 6 bases remaining between them. The CDR3 has 13 residues. The germline V gene has CDR1 SGHVS and CDR2 FNYEAQ. The CDR3 DNA reads as TGTGCCAGCAGCTTCCCCGCCACCGGGGAGCTGTTTTTT. Amino acid sequence: CASSFPATGELFF. The complete variable domain, with remaining parts taken from reference TRBV7-6 and TRBJ2-2, reads GAGVSQSPRYKVTKRGQDVALRCDPISGHVSLYWYRQALGQGPEFLTYFNYEAQQDKSGLPNDRFSAERPEGSISTLTIQRTEQRDSAMYRCASSFPATGELFFGEGSRLTVL.

This clonotype was observed many times. This chain joins TRBV7-6 and TRBJ1-5; D unclear. Germline CDR1 reads SGHVS; CDR2 reads FNYEAQ. V lost 1 base and J lost 2, with 3 bases in between. The CDR3 runs 13 residues. This chain's CDR3 is CASSLVGNQPQHF. The CDR3 DNA follows: TGTGCCAGCAGCTTAGTCGGCAATCAGCCCCAGCATTTT.

This clonotype showed up many times. The CDR3 DNA is TGTGCCACCAGTGACCCCTATGGGGGCTCCTACAATGAGCAGTTCTTC. This sequence encodes CATSDPYGGSYNEQFF. The V call is TRBV24-1, the J call TRBJ2-1, with D perhaps given as TRBD1 or TRBD2 (5 bases each). Looked up from germline, CDR1 is KGHDR and CDR2 is SFDVKD. The length of the CDR3 is 16 residues. The ends were cut back, 4 bases at V and 0 bases at J, with 12 bases in the middle.

The chain uses TRBV11-3 and TRBJ1-1; D remains ambiguous. The CDR3 contains 13 residues. Trimming shortened V by 2 bases and J by 6 bases, and 10 bases separated the two germline ends. CDR1 and CDR2 (germline): SGHNT, YENEEA. CDR3 region: CASSLWARSEAFF. The CDR3 coding sequence is TGTGCCAGCAGCTTATGGGCGAGGTCTGAAGCTTTCTTT.

This clonotype was detected ten times or more. The V and J genes are TRBV5-1 and TRBJ2-7; D is ambiguous. The CDR3 extends over 15 amino acids. Trimming stripped 0 bases from V and 5 bases from J, with 15 bases between. Per germline, CDR1 SGHRS and CDR2 YFSETQ. In DNA, the CDR3 is TGCGCCAGCAGCTTGGACTTTTGGGGAAGGGACGAGCAGTACTTC. Amino acids: CASSLDFWGRDEQYF.

The rearrangement joins TRBV19 to TRBJ2-5; a possible D gene is TRBD1 (5 bases). Germline V gene data show CDR1 as LNHDA and CDR2 as SQIVND (reference sequence). V was cut by 5 bases and J by 4 bases, with 11 bases left in between. The CDR3 runs 13 residues. The CDR3 DNA is TGTGCCAGTAGTGGAAGGGGTCGAGAGACCCAGTACTTC. Its protein is CASSGRGRETQYF.

This clonotype was observed many times. The chain combines TRBV24-1 with TRBJ1-1; the D gene is possibly TRBD1 (6 bases). V was cut by 3 bases and J by 4 bases, with 14 bases left in between. CDR3 length: 15 amino acids. The germline V gene has CDR1 KGHDR and CDR2 SFDVKD. Written as DNA, the CDR3 is TGTGCCACCAGTGATACCAGGGGTACTAGCACTGAAGCTTTCTTT. It specifies CATSDTRGTSTEAFF.

This clonotype has a count of ten or more. This rearrangement joins TRBV18 to TRBJ2-2; D remains unclear. Germline V gene sequence: CDR1 KGHSH, CDR2 LQKENI. The CDR3 covers 15 residues. The germline V and J ends were trimmed by 3 bases and 5 bases, with 13 bases remaining between them. The CDR3 region is CASSPGPQQTGELFF. In DNA form, the CDR3 reads TGTGCCAGCTCACCTGGCCCACAGCAGACCGGGGAGCTGTTTTTT.

In this sample, this clonotype turned up a few times. V usage is TRBV3-1 and J usage is TRBJ2-7, with TRBD2 identical over 13 bases. V lost 1 base, J lost 2 bases, and 5 bases stayed unmatched. In germline, CDR1 is LGHDT, CDR2 YNNKEL (reference sequence). The CDR3 runs to 17 residues. Here the CDR3 DNA reads TGTGCCAGCAGCCAAGCCTGGGGACTAGCGGGACCCTACGAGCAGTACTTC. It specifies CASSQAWGLAGPYEQYF.

There are many counts of this clonotype. This chain uses TRBV5-1 with TRBJ2-5; D gene unclear. Trimming removed 3 bases at V and 0 bases at J, with 3 bases between. Germline V gene data show CDR1 as SGHRS and CDR2 as YFSETQ. The CDR3 consists of 12 residues. CDR3 amino acids: CASSWNQETQYF. CDR3 DNA sequence: TGCGCCAGCAGCTGGAACCAAGAGACCCAGTACTTC.

Concerning this clonotype: A single base separates this from a much larger clone, so it may be a read error. V and J are TRBV20-1 and TRBJ2-1; a possible D gene is TRBD2 (6 bases). CDR1 is DFQATT, CDR2 SNEGSKA, per germline (reference sequence). CDR3 length: 19 amino acids. The DNA for the CDR3 is TGCGGTGCTAGAGATTTTGGTGGGAGGTTTGGAAGCTCCTACAATGAGCAGTTCTTC. Translated: CGARDFGGRFGSSYNEQFF.

On this clonotype: The junction shows a germline mismatch at one end, possibly a read error. The chain carries TRBV7-6 and TRBJ1-5; a weak D match, TRBD1 (5 bases). This CDR3 has 17 amino acids. CDR1 is SGHVS and CDR2 is FNYEAQ in the germline V gene. CDR3: CAISLAPRDSSNQPQHF. The CDR3 bases are TGTGCCATCAGCTTAGCGCCCAGGGATTCGAGCAATCAGCCCCAGCATTTT.

This clonotype was observed a few times. V usage is TRBV6-6 and J usage is TRBJ2-7; 7 positions agree with TRBD2. CDR3 length: 13 residues. Germline assignment: CDR1 MNHNY and CDR2 SVGAGI (reference sequence). V lost 5 bases to trimming and J lost 7 bases; unmatched junction nucleotides: 8. As DNA, the CDR3 is TGTGCCAGCAGTGCGGGACGGGGGGTAGAGCAGTACTTC. Its translation is CASSAGRGVEQYF.

The genes are TRBV14 and TRBJ2-3; 9 bases map to TRBD2. V trimming: 5 bases; J trimming: 0 bases; junction bases outside the gene matches: 15. CDR1 is SGHDN, CDR2 FVKESK, per germline. The CDR3 totals 19 residues. This chain's CDR3 is CASSAPGLASPSSTDTQYF. The CDR3 DNA reads TGTGCCAGCAGCGCGCCGGGACTAGCTTCTCCCTCTAGCACAGATACGCAGTATTTT.